These 20 T cell receptor beta chains originate from one sample sequenced in a study of patients and donors after allogeneic stem cell transplantation. TCRdb re-called the RT-PCR reads through MiXCR, storing one row per CDR3 protein. Found here are roughly 880,000 distinct CDR3 sequences, roughly 18% of them singletons; the top ten hold 5.5% to 6.5%. Sequenced material: blood, either unsorted or a sorted T cell fraction (not recorded which). These TCRs come from a human donor who was either an allogeneic HSCT recipient or a stem cell or donor lymphocyte infusion donor (not recorded which). It is not recorded whose cells these are; they may come from a transplant donor.

This clonotype was observed many times. V is TRBV29-1 and J is TRBJ2-7; the D is unclear. The V gene lost 4 bases and the J gene lost 1 base, with 11 bases spanning the gap. Germline lookup yields CDR1 SQVTM and CDR2 ANQGSEA. The length of the CDR3 is 13 residues. CDR3 DNA: TGCAGCGTTGTCGGGCAGAGTTCCTACGAGCAGTACTTC. Amino acids: CSVVGQSSYEQYF.

The rearrangement joins TRBV7-6 to TRBJ2-7, with TRBD2 matching 14 bases. This CDR3 comprises 17 residues. Germline-derived CDR1 and CDR2 are SGHVS and FNYEAQ. V lost 3 bases to trimming and J lost 3 bases; unmatched junction nucleotides: 7. This CDR3 is CASSFYQTSGGVYEQYF. The CDR3 DNA reads as TGTGCCAGCAGCTTTTATCAGACTAGCGGGGGGGTCTACGAGCAGTACTTC.

The genes are TRBV10-3 and TRBJ2-7; 9 bases align to TRBD1. The CDR3 contains 15 residues. V lost 10 bases, J lost 4 bases, and 14 bases stayed unmatched. The germline gives CDR1 ENHRY, CDR2 SYGVKD. The CDR3 reads CATTNPGQGFYEQYF. The CDR3 nucleotides are TGTGCCACAACCAATCCGGGACAGGGATTTTACGAGCAGTACTTC.

The sample holds one count of this clonotype. The V gene is TRBV7-8, the J gene TRBJ2-7, with D unclear. Germline V CDR1 and CDR2: SGHVS, FQNEAQ. Trimming removed 5 bases at V and 0 bases at J, with 17 bases between. This CDR3 is 16 amino acids long. The CDR3 is CASSKPGFTASYEQYF. CDR3 DNA: TGTGCCAGCAGCAAACCTGGCTTCACTGCCTCCTACGAGCAGTACTTC.

The chain employs TRBV5-1 and TRBJ2-1, with 7 positions matching TRBD2. The germline gives CDR1 SGHRS, CDR2 YFSETQ. V lost 0 bases, J lost 3 bases, and 3 bases stayed unmatched. The CDR3 extends over 15 amino acids. CDR3: CASSLVPGGYNEQFF. DNA of the CDR3: TGCGCCAGCAGCTTGGTGCCGGGGGGCTACAATGAGCAGTTCTTC.

In this sample, this clonotype turned up a few times. V usage is TRBV6-5 and J usage is TRBJ1-2, with D possibly being TRBD1 (6 bases). Deletions cut 0 bases from V and 8 bases from J, with 16 bases between. This CDR3 is 15 amino acids long. Germline CDR1 reads MNHEY; CDR2 reads SVGAGI. The CDR3 reads CASSYSGQWAGGYTF. The CDR3 bases are TGTGCCAGCAGTTACTCAGGACAGTGGGCCGGGGGCTACACCTTC.

This clonotype was seen a few times. The chain is built from TRBV5-1 and TRBJ2-3; TRBD2 agrees at 10 bases. The CDR3 length is 15 residues. The germline V gene has CDR1 SGHRS and CDR2 YFSETQ. V lost 5 bases, J lost 2 bases, and 5 bases stayed unmatched. CDR3 sequence reads: CASRTSGYITDTQYF. DNA for the CDR3: TGCGCCAGCAGGACTAGCGGGTACATCACAGATACGCAGTATTTT.

This chain joins TRBV9 and TRBJ2-2; 7 nucleotides align to TRBD1. The CDR3 is 15 residues long. Germline assignment: CDR1 SGDLS and CDR2 YYNGEE. With V trimmed by 3 bases and J by 4 bases, 6 bases remained unmatched. The CDR3 DNA sequence: TGTGCCAGCAGCGCAGACAGGGATCGCACCGGGGAGCTGTTTTTT. Encoded protein: CASSADRDRTGELFF.

A few counts support this clonotype. The chain uses TRBV7-9 and TRBJ1-3; D might be TRBD1 (5 bases). CDR1 and CDR2 (germline): SEHNR, FQNEAQ (reference sequence). The CDR3 contains 16 residues. Trimming left V 4 bases short and J 2 bases short, with 15 bases between. The CDR3 sequence: CASSWGPGATGNTIYF. CDR3 in DNA: TGTGCCAGCAGCTGGGGCCCCGGGGCAACTGGAAACACCATATATTTT.

The chain joins TRBV2 to TRBJ1-2; D gene uncertain. Trimming took off 2 bases at V and 4 bases at J, with 8 bases between the two ends. CDR3 size: 13 residues. Germline loops: CDR1 SNHLY, CDR2 FYNNEI. CDR3 residues: CASSETAGYGYTF. CDR3 in DNA: TGTGCCAGCAGTGAAACGGCAGGCTATGGCTACACCTTC. The whole variable domain, filled in from reference TRBV2 and TRBJ1-2, reads EPEVTQTPSHQVTQMGQEVILRCVPISNHLYFYWYRQILGQKVEFLVSFYNNEISEKSEIFDDQFSVERPDGSNFTLKIRSTKLEDSAMYFCASSETAGYGYTFGSGTRLTVV.

V and J are TRBV20-1 and TRBJ2-2, with unresolved D. The CDR3 runs to 13 residues. The V end was cut by 4 bases, the J end by 3 bases, with 9 bases between. Germline CDR1 reads DFQATT; CDR2 reads SNEGSKA (reference sequence). The CDR3 here is CSAMYGYTGELFF. In DNA, the CDR3 is TGCAGTGCTATGTACGGGTACACCGGGGAGCTGTTTTTT.

This clonotype was seen repeatedly, ten times or more. The rearrangement uses TRBV12-3 or TRBV12-4 and TRBJ1-1; D is possibly TRBD1 (6 bases). This CDR3 region has 14 residues. Trimming pared 5 bases from V and 3 bases from J, leaving 13 bases between. The CDR3 DNA follows: TGTGCCAGCAGTACCTTTACAGGGCACACTGAAGCTTTCTTT. It translates to CASSTFTGHTEAFF.

As to this clonotype: Because the CDR3 is missing its conserved closing phenylalanine or tryptophan, this is likely a read error. Because the CDR3's place on the DNA is in doubt, the DNA is left out and the CDR3 is given as listed by TCRdb. This chain uses TRBV4-1 with TRBJ2-1; the tabulated D call, TRBD2, remains unverified against the DNA. Germline CDR1 reads MGHRA; CDR2 reads YSYEKL. Counting both end residues, the CDR3 totals 15 amino acids. CDR3 amino acids: CASSRLGLAGGAKFY.

This clonotype appeared a few times. The V gene is TRBV6-6, the J gene TRBJ2-7; 10 bases line up with TRBD1. The germline V gene encodes CDR1 MNHNY and CDR2 SVGAGI (reference sequence). The CDR3 has 13 residues. V trimming: 7 bases; J trimming: 5 bases; junction bases outside the gene matches: 5. The CDR3 region has the DNA TGTGCCAGCACCGGGACAGGGGTAAACGAGCAGTACTTC. As protein: CASTGTGVNEQYF.

The table lists this clonotype with a few counts. The V gene is TRBV2, the J gene TRBJ2-5, with 12 bases aligning to TRBD2. The J segment lost 4 bases and the V segment lost 1 base, leaving 7 bases of the junction unmatched. Germline V gene data show CDR1 as SNHLY and CDR2 as FYNNEI. This CDR3 has 17 residues. This CDR3 is CASSEELAGGVTETQYF. The CDR3 DNA sequence: TGTGCCAGCAGTGAAGAACTAGCGGGAGGAGTCACAGAGACCCAGTACTTC.

The table lists this clonotype with a few counts. This rearrangement joins TRBV10-3 to TRBJ1-2; a possible D gene is TRBD1 (5 bases). This CDR3 contains 15 residues. V was shortened by 3 bases and J by 5 bases, with 16 bases between the two germline ends. From germline, CDR1 is ENHRY and CDR2 SYGVKD. CDR3 sequence reads: CAISDRDRMGYGYTF. The CDR3 coding sequence is TGTGCCATCAGTGATAGGGACCGAATGGGGTATGGCTACACCTTC.

The V and J genes are TRBV6-5 and TRBJ1-1; D not resolved. Germline loops: CDR1 MNHEY, CDR2 SVGAGI. Trimming shortened V by 3 bases and J by 8 bases, and 10 bases separated the two germline ends. The CDR3 spans 12 residues. The CDR3 DNA reads TGTGCCAGCAGTTATGATTGGGGAGAAGCTTTCTTT. It is translated as CASSYDWGEAFF.

This clonotype was seen only a few times. The chain recombines TRBV12-3 or TRBV12-4 with TRBJ1-1, with 7 bases aligning to TRBD1. V was clipped by 5 bases and J by 4 bases; unmatched bases: 10. The CDR3 totals 15 residues. The CDR3 region has the DNA TGTGCCAGCAGTGGGTACAGGGGTCTGGGCACTGAAGCTTTCTTT. It encodes CASSGYRGLGTEAFF.

The chain links TRBV2 to TRBJ1-5; the D gene is possibly TRBD1 (6 bases). CDR1 is SNHLY and CDR2 is FYNNEI in the germline V gene. The CDR3 contains 14 residues. Trimming removed 7 bases at V and 2 bases at J, with 12 bases between. The CDR3 region is CASTTRGGNQPQHF. The CDR3 region has the DNA TGTGCCAGCACTACCAGGGGCGGCAATCAGCCCCAGCATTTT. Together with reference TRBV2 and TRBJ1-5, the CDR3 gives the full variable domain: EPEVTQTPSHQVTQMGQEVILRCVPISNHLYFYWYRQILGQKVEFLVSFYNNEISEKSEIFDDQFSVERPDGSNFTLKIRSTKLEDSAMYFCASTTRGGNQPQHFGDGTRLSIL.

This clonotype was seen a few times. This sequence joins TRBV5-6 and TRBJ1-6, with no clear D. V lost 0 bases and J lost 5, with 6 bases in between. CDR1 SGHDT and CDR2 YYEEEE come from the germline V gene. CDR3 size: 14 residues. CDR3 DNA: TGTGCCAGCAGCTTGGTACGGGATAATTCACCCCTCCACTTT. Its protein is CASSLVRDNSPLHF. Full variable domain (outside the CDR3, taken from reference TRBV5-6 and TRBJ1-6): DAGVTQSPTHLIKTRGQQVTLRCSPKSGHDTVSWYQQALGQGPQFIFQYYEEEERQRGNFPDRFSGHQFPNYSSELNVNALLLGDSALYLCASSLVRDNSPLHFGNGTRLTVT.